A single sample is the source of the 30 T cell receptor beta chains below, sequenced in a study of blood T cells in healthy people across ages. A sample-barcoded 5' primer and a J-beta primer mix were used in a second PCR of about 7 to 12 cycles. A single record per CDR3 protein comes from TCRdb applying MiXCR to the 5' RACE reads. The sample contains about 290,000 distinct CDR3 sequences, around 29% of which appear only once. Material: blood. The receptors were gathered from a woman aged 70-85 years in good health.

V is TRBV5-1 and J is TRBJ2-7; a weak D match, TRBD2 (6 bases). The CDR3 totals 13 residues. V lost 0 bases, J lost 9 bases, and 13 bases lay in between. The V gene's germline CDR1 is SGHRS and CDR2 YFSETQ. CDR3 in amino acids: CASSLERESVQYF. The CDR3 DNA reads TGCGCCAGCAGCTTGGAACGGGAGTCCGTGCAGTACTTC.

This clonotype was detected only a few times. CDR3 in DNA: TGTGCCAGCAGTTACTCACAGGGTAAAAGAAGCACAGATACGCAGTATTTT. Its protein is CASSYSQGKRSTDTQYF. The rearrangement links TRBV6-2 or TRBV6-3 to TRBJ2-3; a possible D gene is TRBD1 (6 bases). The CDR3 runs to 17 residues. The V and J ends lost 0 bases and 0 bases respectively, with 13 bases between them. Germline V gives CDR1 MNHEY, CDR2 SVGEGT.

This chain connects TRBV12-3 or TRBV12-4 to TRBJ1-1; 10 bases are a match to TRBD1. This CDR3 contains 16 residues. V was pared by 5 bases and J by 2 bases, with 8 bases of the junction left unmatched. Written as DNA, the CDR3 is TGTGCCAGCAGTACGACAGGGGGCCGGGTTAACACTGAAGCTTTCTTT. Protein sequence: CASSTTGGRVNTEAFF.

In its sample, this clonotype was seen a few times. The chain joins TRBV20-1 to TRBJ2-1; no clear D. The germline V gene encodes CDR1 DFQATT and CDR2 SNEGSKA (reference sequence). The CDR3 loop spans 13 amino acids. V was clipped by 3 bases and J by 7 bases, with 13 bases between them. The CDR3 here is CSARGSAYNEQFF. The DNA of the CDR3 is TGCAGTGCTAGGGGATCCGCGTATAATGAGCAGTTCTTC.

This chain joins TRBV5-1 and TRBJ1-2; TRBD1 matches at 7 bases. Germline trimming cut 4 bases from V and 4 bases from J; bases unmatched to any gene: 7. CDR1 is SGHRS, CDR2 YFSETQ, per germline. This CDR3 has 14 residues. Here the CDR3 reads CASSLTTGAYGYTF. Written as DNA, the CDR3 is TGCGCCAGCAGCCTTACAACAGGGGCCTATGGCTACACCTTC.

This clonotype was detected many times. This chain connects TRBV6-2 or TRBV6-3 to TRBJ1-6; D gene ambiguous. V dropped 0 bases and J dropped 8 bases, with 11 bases sitting between them. Germline CDR1 is MNHEY and CDR2 is SVGEGT. This CDR3 is built from 15 residues. The CDR3 region has the DNA TGTGCCAGCAGTTACTCGAGTACAGAAGATTCACCCCTCCACTTT. Encoded protein: CASSYSSTEDSPLHF.

A few counts support this clonotype. The rearrangement joins TRBV5-1 to TRBJ2-3; D might be TRBD2 (7 bases). CDR1 and CDR2 from the germline V gene are SGHRS and YFSETQ. V lost 6 bases and J 1 base, leaving 18 bases between the germline ends. The CDR3 runs 16 residues. In nucleotides, the CDR3 is TGCGCCAGCACCCGCGGGGGCGGGTATCGCACAGATACGCAGTATTTT. Amino acids: CASTRGGGYRTDTQYF.

About this clonotype: Germline and junction disagree at one end, which may indicate a read error. The chain uses TRBV20-1 and TRBJ2-5; D remains ambiguous. The end of the DNA aligns better with TRBJ2-7, so the J call may be wrong. Germline lookup yields CDR1 DFQATT and CDR2 SNEGSKA (reference sequence). CDR3 size: 14 residues. The DNA of the CDR3 is TGCAGTGCTGGAGACTGGCGGCGTTCCTACGAGCAGTACTTC. Its protein product is CSAGDWRRSYEQYF.

This clonotype has more than one count but fewer than ten. V gene TRBV25-1 combines with J gene TRBJ1-4; weak D call: TRBD1 (5 bases). V shed 4 bases and J shed 6 bases, with 15 bases lying between them. Germline CDR1 is MGHDK and CDR2 is SYGVNS. The CDR3 length is 15 residues. The DNA of the CDR3 is TGTGCCAGCAGTGCCCGGGGACGCCGGGATGAAAAACTGTTTTTT. Protein product: CASSARGRRDEKLFF.

The chain has TRBV10-3 and TRBJ2-3, with TRBD2 matching 8 bases. Germline V gene lookup returns CDR1 ENHRY and CDR2 SYGVKD. The CDR3 spans 17 residues. Trimming at V came to 2 bases and at J to 3 bases, leaving 10 bases not matched to a gene. CDR3 DNA sequence: TGTGCCATCAGTGAGCCTACTAGCGGAGTCCGTACAGATACGCAGTATTTT. Protein sequence: CAISEPTSGVRTDTQYF.

The CDR3 bases are TGTGCTAGTGGTTTGCCCGAGGGGGGACAGGGCTACAATGAGCAGTTCTTC. Its protein product is CASGLPEGGQGYNEQFF. The chain has TRBV12-5 and TRBJ2-1, with TRBD1 matching 9 bases. V lost 2 bases to trimming and J lost 3 bases; unmatched junction nucleotides: 8. CDR1 is LGHNT, CDR2 FRNRAP, per germline. The CDR3 is 17 residues long.

This clonotype was detected a few times. The chain carries TRBV28 and TRBJ2-7; 9 bases agree with TRBD2. Trimming took 2 bases from V and 6 from J; bases not matched to a gene: 5. Germline loops: CDR1 MDHEN, CDR2 SYDVKM. This CDR3 spans 14 amino acids. The CDR3 reads CASSLVAGAVEQYF. Here the CDR3 DNA reads TGTGCCAGCAGTTTAGTAGCGGGAGCTGTCGAGCAGTACTTC.

The chain combines TRBV5-1 with TRBJ2-5, with unresolved D. The germline V gene has CDR1 SGHRS and CDR2 YFSETQ. This CDR3 is built from 12 residues. The V gene lost 4 bases and the J gene lost 2 bases, with 6 bases spanning the gap. For the CDR3, the DNA is TGCGCCAGCAGCGAAGAGCAAGAGACCCAGTACTTC. Translating it yields CASSEEQETQYF.

A few counts support this clonotype. V usage is TRBV5-1 and J usage is TRBJ2-7; 7 nucleotides match TRBD2. The CDR3 runs to 15 residues. Germline V gives CDR1 SGHRS, CDR2 YFSETQ. V was clipped by 2 bases and J by 3 bases; unmatched bases: 8. CDR3 in DNA: TGCGCCAGCAGCTTTACCGGGACTAAAAGCTACGAGCAGTACTTC. Translation: CASSFTGTKSYEQYF.

The chain combines TRBV7-2 with TRBJ2-6; weak D call: TRBD1 (7 bases). V gave up 5 bases and J gave up 2 bases, with 10 bases separating them. This CDR3 has 15 amino acids. Germline assignment: CDR1 SGHTA and CDR2 FQGNSA. In DNA, the CDR3 is TGTGCCAGCAGCCAGGGGGGCACTGGGGCCAACGTCCTGACTTTC. Translating it yields CASSQGGTGANVLTF.

The chain employs TRBV6-1 and TRBJ2-3, with unresolved D. The CDR3 is 11 amino acids. Germline CDR1 reads MNHNS; CDR2 reads SASEGT. The V end lost 7 bases, the J end lost 3 bases, and 5 bases lay between the germline ends. The CDR3 loop is CASIKTDTQYF. The DNA for the CDR3 is TGTGCCAGCATTAAAACAGATACGCAGTATTTT.

The V and J genes are TRBV7-2 and TRBJ1-1; no definite D call. Germline loops: CDR1 SGHTA, CDR2 FQGNSA. V lost 4 bases and J lost 1, with 7 bases in between. The CDR3 spans 13 residues. For the CDR3, the DNA is TGTGCCAGCAGCTCCGGGTGGAACACTGAAGCTTTCTTT. This encodes CASSSGWNTEAFF.

This clonotype occurred a few times. V gene TRBV20-1 combines with J gene TRBJ1-2; 8 nucleotides align to TRBD1. This CDR3 region has 13 residues. J was trimmed by 6 bases and V by 6 bases; bases with no gene match: 9. Germline V gene data show CDR1 as DFQATT and CDR2 as SNEGSKA (reference sequence). CDR3 region: CSAWTGPYDGYTF. In nucleotides, the CDR3 is TGCAGTGCCTGGACAGGGCCATATGATGGCTACACCTTC.

This clonotype appeared many times. The chain joins TRBV24-1 to TRBJ1-4, with D perhaps matching TRBD1 (5 bases). V shed 4 bases and J shed 7 bases, with 18 bases lying between them. There are 16 residues in the CDR3. The germline gives CDR1 KGHDR, CDR2 SFDVKD. The CDR3 bases are TGTGCCACCAGTGAATCCGGGACGAGGGCCACTGAAAAACTGTTTTTT. Protein: CATSESGTRATEKLFF.

This clonotype was counted a single time. The chain couples TRBV9 to TRBJ1-4; 9 nucleotides agree with TRBD1. Unmatched junction bases numbered 9, after V lost 4 bases and J lost 8 bases. The CDR3 has 15 residues. CDR1 and CDR2 (germline): SGDLS, YYNGEE. Written as DNA, the CDR3 is TGTGCCAGCAGCTTTCAGGACAGGGGAGGCGAAAAACTGTTTTTT. Residues: CASSFQDRGGEKLFF.

This clonotype has at least ten counts. The rearrangement joins TRBV27 to TRBJ1-2; D not certain. Germline CDR1 is MNHEY and CDR2 is SMNVEV (reference sequence). The CDR3 is made up of 14 amino acids. The ends were cut back, 5 bases at V and 6 bases at J, with 16 bases in the middle. CDR3 amino acids: CASSRRMGIDGYTF. In nucleotides, the CDR3 is TGTGCCAGCAGTCGACGGATGGGAATAGATGGCTACACCTTC.

The CDR3 reads CASSPNLDSGNTIYF. The CDR3 region has the DNA TGTGCCAGCTCACCAAATCTGGACAGCGGAAACACCATATATTTT. This chain connects TRBV18 to TRBJ1-3, with D maybe TRBD1 (6 bases). Looked up from germline, CDR1 is KGHSH and CDR2 is LQKENI. The CDR3 contains 15 residues. Trimming cost V 2 bases and J 4 bases, with 12 bases left between them.

V gene TRBV29-1 combines with J gene TRBJ2-1, with D uncertain. V was trimmed by 5 bases and J by 6 bases, leaving 11 bases between them. Germline V gene sequence: CDR1 SQVTM, CDR2 ANQGSEA. This CDR3 has 12 amino acids. The CDR3 DNA follows: TGCAGCGTTCGTGATACCTTCAATGAGCAGTTCTTC. This gives the protein CSVRDTFNEQFF.

The gene calls are TRBV6-2 or TRBV6-3 and TRBJ2-5; TRBD1 might be the D (6 bases). The J call is doubtful: the DNA matches TRBJ2-1 better. Germline values: CDR1 MNHEY, CDR2 SVGEGT. There are 15 residues in the CDR3. CDR3 region: CASSPLGGRGNEQFF. Here the CDR3 DNA reads TGTGCCAGCAGCCCACTAGGGGGTCGGGGAAATGAGCAGTTCTTC.

The CDR3 region is CASRLGGSRSETQYF. CDR3 nucleotide sequence: TGTGCCAGCCGCTTGGGCGGGAGTCGATCGGAGACCCAGTACTTC. This rearrangement joins TRBV21-1 to TRBJ2-5; the DNA was not compared with TRBD2, the D call given in the table. TRBV21-1 is classified as a pseudogene. The CDR3 covers 15 residues.

This rearrangement joins TRBV20-1 to TRBJ2-1, with 11 positions matching TRBD2. The trim removed 6 bases at V and 0 bases at J, leaving 13 bases unmatched. This CDR3 is 18 amino acids long. Per the germline V gene, CDR1 is DFQATT and CDR2 is SNEGSKA (reference sequence). The CDR3 here is CSATGLADDLYSYNEQFF. The CDR3 DNA is TGCAGTGCCACGGGACTAGCGGATGATCTTTACTCCTACAATGAGCAGTTCTTC.

This clonotype was seen at least ten times. The rearrangement links TRBV28 to TRBJ2-3; tentatively, D is TRBD2 (5 bases). V lost 2 bases to trimming and J lost 1 base, with 10 bases between them. The germline gives CDR1 MDHEN, CDR2 SYDVKM. The CDR3 runs 15 residues. The CDR3: CASSLARAGTDTQYF. As DNA, the CDR3 is TGTGCCAGCAGTTTAGCGAGGGCTGGCACAGATACGCAGTATTTT.

The chain joins TRBV12-3 or TRBV12-4 to TRBJ2-1; D gene uncertain. Deletions cut 6 bases from V and 15 bases from J, with 18 bases between. CDR3 length: 12 residues. DNA of the CDR3: TGTGCCAGCAGAACATCTACTGCCAAACCGTTCTTC. The encoded protein is CASRTSTAKPFF.

The chain uses TRBV11-2 and TRBJ2-5, with D maybe TRBD2 (5 bases). The CDR3 covers 13 residues. V shed 5 bases and J shed 2 bases, with 9 bases lying between them. Germline V lookup: CDR1 SGHAT, CDR2 FQNNGV. The CDR3 DNA reads as TGTGCCAGCAGCGAGGGCAGACAAGAGACCCAGTACTTC. The encoded protein is CASSEGRQETQYF.

Concerning this clonotype itself: Lacking the conserved final phenylalanine or tryptophan, this CDR3 likely reflects a read error. The DNA is omitted, as the CDR3 cannot be located on it reliably, and the CDR3 follows TCRdb's listing. The chain has TRBV25-1 and TRBJ2-7; the D segment call TRBD2 is taken from the table without a DNA check. Germline V gene data show CDR1 as MGHDK and CDR2 as SYGVNS. Including both end residues, the CDR3 is 11 amino acids long. CDR3 region: CASSVPSLPPL.